This T cell receptor beta chain originates from a study of T cells in Graves' hyperthyroidism and ophthalmopathy. If no ophthalmopathy progression occurred within 18 months, Graves' hyperthyroidism was stable. The diagnoses drew upon clinical symptoms, serum thyroxine and TRAb, thyroid ultrasound and orbital computed tomography. Study outcomes and limitations: In the analysis, a 13 V-J model separated ophthalmopathy from stable hyperthyroidism.

RNA transcripts yielded amplified TCR beta CDR3 regions. With the HTBI primer set, the TCR CDR3 went through a first round of RT-PCR. TCRdb re-called the multiplex PCR reads with MiXCR, one entry per CDR3 protein. The sample contains roughly 800,000 distinct CDR3 sequences, around 39% of which appear only once. The V gene lost 1 base and the J gene lost 5 bases, with 11 bases spanning the gap. Germline loops: CDR1 LNHNV, CDR2 YYDKDF (reference sequence). The CDR3 has 15 residues. This clonotype was found many times. What it binds is unknown. This TCR came from a man aged 18 to 29 with Graves' hyperthyroidism. Sequencing input: blood. V is TRBV15 and J is TRBJ1-4, with a possible D match to TRBD1 (6 bases). Here the CDR3 reads CATSRVSQGNEKLFF. CDR3 in DNA: TGTGCCACCAGCAGAGTCTCGCAGGGGAATGAAAAACTGTTTTTT.